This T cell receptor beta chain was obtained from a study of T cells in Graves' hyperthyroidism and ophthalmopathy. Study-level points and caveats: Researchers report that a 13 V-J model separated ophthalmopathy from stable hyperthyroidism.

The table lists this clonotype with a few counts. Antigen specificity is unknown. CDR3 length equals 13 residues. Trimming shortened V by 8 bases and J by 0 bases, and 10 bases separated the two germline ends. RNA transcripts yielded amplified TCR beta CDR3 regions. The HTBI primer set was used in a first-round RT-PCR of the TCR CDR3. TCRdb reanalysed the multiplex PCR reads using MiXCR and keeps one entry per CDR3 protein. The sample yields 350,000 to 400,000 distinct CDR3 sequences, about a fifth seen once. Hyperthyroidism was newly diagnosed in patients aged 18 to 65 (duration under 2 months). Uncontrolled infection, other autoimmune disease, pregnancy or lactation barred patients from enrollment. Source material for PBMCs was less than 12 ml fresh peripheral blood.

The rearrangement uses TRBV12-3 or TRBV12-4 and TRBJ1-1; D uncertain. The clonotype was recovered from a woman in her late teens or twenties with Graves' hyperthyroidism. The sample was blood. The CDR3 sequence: CASSLPMNTEAFF. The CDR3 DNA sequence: TGTGCCAGCTCACTCCCGATGAACACTGAAGCTTTCTTT.